Each of the 9 T cell receptor beta chains below was sequenced from the same sample in a study of Graves' ophthalmopathy and Graves' hyperthyroidism. Amplification from RNA transcripts yielded the TCR beta CDR3 regions. The first-round RT-PCR employed HTBI primers together with the Qiagen OneStep RT-PCR kit. A multiplex PCR was then performed as the second round. TCRdb passed the multiplex PCR reads through MiXCR, listing each CDR3 protein once. The sample includes 150,000 to 200,000 distinct CDR3 sequences, roughly 36% seen only once; the top ten take approximately 8.9%. Sequenced input: peripheral blood. These receptors were obtained from a man aged 25 to 40 with Graves' ophthalmopathy.

This clonotype was detected many times. This chain uses TRBV4-3 with TRBJ2-2; TRBD1 matches 11 bases. From germline, CDR1 is LGHNA and CDR2 YSLEER. V gave up 2 bases and J gave up 5 bases; unmatched junction bases: 13. The CDR3 has 19 amino acids. CDR3 protein: CASSQRGSLGTGGTGELFF. The CDR3 region has the DNA TGCGCCAGCAGCCAACGAGGCTCGTTAGGGACAGGGGGTACCGGGGAGCTGTTTTTT.

The gene calls are TRBV6-2 or TRBV6-3 and TRBJ2-5, with D perhaps matching TRBD1 or TRBD2 (5 bases each). The CDR3 covers 14 residues. The germline CDR1 and CDR2 sequences are MNHEY and SVGEGT. Deletions cut 5 bases from V and 7 bases from J, with 17 bases between. This CDR3 is CASSAPGPEGTQYF. DNA of the CDR3: TGTGCCAGCAGTGCTCCGGGGCCTGAGGGGACCCAGTACTTC.

The chain combines TRBV7-3 with TRBJ2-5; the match to TRBD2 covers 7 bases. The CDR3 is 16 amino acids. Germline CDR1 SGHTA, CDR2 FQGTGA. Losses at the gene ends were 2 bases for V and 3 bases for J; bases not matched to a gene: 9. The CDR3 region has the DNA TGTGCCAGCAGCTTATCCGCGGGAGAAAGCGAAGAGACCCAGTACTTC. This sequence encodes CASSLSAGESEETQYF.

This clonotype showed up many times. V gene TRBV7-3 combines with J gene TRBJ2-2; 9 nucleotides line up with TRBD1. Germline lookup yields CDR1 SGHTA and CDR2 FQGTGA. V was pared by 0 bases and J by 3 bases, with 2 bases of the junction left unmatched. This CDR3 comprises 16 residues. DNA for the CDR3: TGTGCCAGCAGCTTAACAGGACAGGGGCACACCGGGGAGCTGTTTTTT. It translates to CASSLTGQGHTGELFF.

On this clonotype itself: At one of its ends the junction is not consistent with the germline gene, which may arise from a read error. This chain links TRBV28 with TRBJ2-2; D assignment may be TRBD1 or TRBD2 (5 bases each). There are 22 residues in the CDR3. Germline V gene data show CDR1 as MDHEN and CDR2 as SYDVKM. In nucleotides, the CDR3 is TGTGCCAGCAGTTCCATAATTCCGGGACCCGCCATTCCCCCTCGTGAGGCCGGAGAGCTGTTTTTT. This sequence encodes CASSSIIPGPAIPPREAGELFF.

This clonotype has only one observation. The V gene is TRBV10-3, the J gene TRBJ1-6; D not certain. This CDR3 is 16 amino acids long. V gave up 0 bases and J gave up 7 bases, with 13 bases separating them. CDR1 is ENHRY and CDR2 is SYGVKD in the germline V gene. DNA for the CDR3: TGTGCCATCAGTGAGTCGGCAGGAGGCATGAATTCACCCCTCCACTTT. Translated: CAISESAGGMNSPLHF.

The rearrangement joins TRBV6-5 to TRBJ1-2; 7 bases fit TRBD1. The CDR3 runs 11 residues. V gave up 4 bases and J gave up 8 bases; unmatched junction bases: 1. CDR1 is MNHEY, CDR2 SVGAGI, per germline. The CDR3 loop reads CASSSGQGYTF. CDR3 in DNA: TGTGCCAGCAGTTCGGGACAGGGCTACACCTTC.

This clonotype was detected many times. The junction departs from germline at one end; a sequencing error may be responsible. The V and J genes are TRBV11-3 and TRBJ1-1, with D unclear. CDR1 is SGHNT, CDR2 YENEEA, per germline. The CDR3 totals 13 residues. The CDR3 sequence: CVSSLMGSEKAFF. In DNA, the CDR3 is TGTGTCAGCAGCTTAATGGGCTCAGAGAAAGCTTTCTTT.

This clonotype has a count of ten or more. The genes are TRBV9 and TRBJ2-7; tentative D call: TRBD1 (6 bases). CDR1 and CDR2 from the germline V gene are SGDLS and YYNGEE. The ends were cut back, 0 bases at V and 4 bases at J, with 11 bases in the middle. The CDR3 contains 14 residues. The CDR3 sequence: CASSVGGRVYEQYF. Here the CDR3 DNA reads TGTGCCAGCAGCGTAGGGGGGCGCGTATACGAGCAGTACTTC.